These T cell receptor beta chains were read from a single sample in a study of T cell responses to AZD1222 COVID-19 vaccine. The table came from immunoSEQ multiplex PCR; TCRdb's copy has only in-frame clones and leaves some out. This table has about 150,000 clones, approximately 85% appearing once. Sequenced material: peripheral blood, taken on day 0 of AZD1222 vaccination. The receptors here all came from an adult in good health. The CDR3 runs from the conserved cysteine through the conserved F or W. A D gene is named only where the DNA matches it firmly. Some rows mark clone size as missing; the rest say once, few, many or name a class of expanded clone.

V gene: TRBV6-6; clone size: -; D gene: -; J gene: TRBJ1-1; CDR3 protein: CASIRDQNTEAFF; CDR3 DNA: TGTGCCAGCATCCGAGACCAGAACACTGAAGCTTTCTTT
V gene: TRBV25-1; clone size: -; D gene: TRBD2; J gene: TRBJ2-7; CDR3 protein: CASSDSGRSREQYF; CDR3 DNA: TGTGCCAGCAGTGATAGCGGGAGAAGTCGCGAGCAGTACTTC
V gene: TRBV11-2; clone size: -; D gene: -; J gene: TRBJ2-1; CDR3 protein: CASSLVGGGNEQFF; CDR3 DNA: TGTGCCAGCAGCTTAGTTGGAGGGGGCAATGAGCAGTTCTTC
V gene: TRBV5-4; clone size: -; D gene: -; J gene: TRBJ1-1; CDR3 protein: CASSGTGMATEAFF; CDR3 DNA: TGTGCCAGCAGCGGAACAGGGATGGCCACTGAAGCTTTCTTT
V gene: TRBV4-2; clone size: -; D gene: TRBD2; J gene: TRBJ2-3; CDR3 protein: CASSPMGLAGPTYTQYF; CDR3 DNA: TGTGCCAGCAGCCCTATGGGACTAGCGGGACCCACGTATACGCAGTATTTT
V gene: TRBV27; clone size: -; D gene: TRBD1; J gene: TRBJ2-1; CDR3 protein: CASSRSTGTGYNEQFF; CDR3 DNA: TGTGCCAGCAGTCGCTCCACCGGGACAGGGTACAATGAGCAGTTCTTC
V gene: TRBV6-1; clone size: -; D gene: -; J gene: TRBJ2-7; CDR3 protein: CASSEVGGASYEQYF; CDR3 DNA: TGTGCCAGCAGTGAAGTCGGGGGAGCTTCCTACGAGCAGTACTTC
V gene: TRBV5-1; clone size: once; D gene: -; J gene: TRBJ1-4; CDR3 protein: CASSSQGTNEKLFF; CDR3 DNA: TGCGCCAGCAGCTCCCAGGGAACTAATGAAAAACTGTTTTTT
V gene: TRBV7-9; clone size: few; D gene: -; J gene: TRBJ2-3; CDR3 protein: CASSSQNLDTQYF; CDR3 DNA: TGTGCCAGCAGCTCCCAGAACCTGGATACGCAGTATTTT
V gene: TRBV3-1/TRBV3-2; clone size: -; D gene: -; J gene: TRBJ1-6; CDR3 protein: CASSQVGVASPLHF; CDR3 DNA: TGTGCCAGCAGCCAAGTGGGGGTAGCTTCACCCCTCCACTTT
V gene: TRBV19; clone size: -; D gene: -; J gene: TRBJ2-5; CDR3 protein: CASSISRTPQETQYF; CDR3 DNA: TGTGCCAGTAGTATTTCCCGGACACCTCAAGAGACCCAGTACTTC
V gene: TRBV11-2; clone size: -; D gene: -; J gene: TRBJ1-6; CDR3 protein: CASSPTGNSPLHF; CDR3 DNA: TGTGCCAGCAGCCCAACCGGGAATTCACCCCTCCACTTT
V gene: TRBV6-2/TRBV6-3; clone size: -; D gene: -; J gene: TRBJ2-7; CDR3 protein: CASSYDTYYEQYF; CDR3 DNA: TGTGCCAGCAGTTACGACACTTACTACGAGCAGTACTTC
V gene: TRBV6-5; clone size: -; D gene: -; J gene: TRBJ1-1; CDR3 protein: CATWDTTNTEAFF; CDR3 DNA: TGTGCCACTTGGGACACAACGAACACTGAAGCTTTCTTT
V gene: TRBV6-5; clone size: few; D gene: -; J gene: TRBJ1-5; CDR3 protein: CASSAISNQPQHF; CDR3 DNA: TGTGCCAGCTCCGCGATTAGCAATCAGCCCCAGCATTTT
V gene: TRBV5-4; clone size: -; D gene: TRBD1; J gene: TRBJ2-7; CDR3 protein: CASSPGTGGFEQYF; CDR3 DNA: TGTGCCAGCAGCCCCGGGACAGGGGGGTTCGAGCAGTACTTC
V gene: TRBV4-1; clone size: few; D gene: -; J gene: TRBJ2-1; CDR3 protein: CASSSFDNEQFF; CDR3 DNA: TGCGCCAGCAGCTCTTTCGACAATGAGCAGTTCTTC
V gene: TRBV6-6; clone size: once; D gene: TRBD1; J gene: TRBJ2-1; CDR3 protein: CASIYILDRGKNEQFF; CDR3 DNA: TGTGCCAGCATTTACATCCTGGACAGGGGTAAGAATGAGCAGTTCTTC
V gene: TRBV19; clone size: -; D gene: -; J gene: TRBJ2-5; CDR3 protein: CASSAGTPALVVPQYF; CDR3 DNA: TGTGCCAGTAGCGCCGGGACCCCCGCGCTGGTAGTCCCCCAGTACTTC
V gene: TRBV25-1; clone size: -; D gene: TRBD1; J gene: TRBJ2-7; CDR3 protein: CASSESRGTGRFRYEQYF; CDR3 DNA: TGTGCCAGCAGTGAATCGAGAGGGACAGGGAGATTTAGATACGAGCAGTACTTC
V gene: TRBV19; clone size: -; D gene: -; J gene: TRBJ2-5; CDR3 protein: CASTTVAGQETQYF; CDR3 DNA: TGTGCCAGTACCACGGTCGCGGGGCAAGAGACCCAGTACTTC
V gene: TRBV5-4; clone size: -; D gene: -; J gene: TRBJ1-1; CDR3 protein: CASSPQQVQNTEAFF; CDR3 DNA: TGTGCCAGCAGCCCGCAGCAGGTTCAGAACACTGAAGCTTTCTTT
V gene: TRBV20-1; clone size: -; D gene: TRBD2; J gene: TRBJ2-1; CDR3 protein: CSARKPGGQFF; CDR3 DNA: TGCAGTGCTAGGAAGCCGGGGGGGCAGTTCTTC
V gene: TRBV7-9; clone size: -; D gene: -; J gene: TRBJ1-3; CDR3 protein: CASSLGLSGNTIYF; CDR3 DNA: TGTGCCAGCAGCCTAGGACTCTCTGGAAACACCATATATTTT
V gene: TRBV5-1; clone size: -; D gene: -; J gene: TRBJ2-5; CDR3 protein: CASSNPGSPETQYF; CDR3 DNA: TGCGCCAGCAGCAACCCAGGGAGCCCCGAGACCCAGTACTTC
V gene: TRBV5-4; clone size: -; D gene: -; J gene: TRBJ2-5; CDR3 protein: CASSSLASDETQYF; CDR3 DNA: TGTGCCAGCAGCTCCCTCGCATCGGACGAGACCCAGTACTTC
V gene: TRBV5-1; clone size: -; D gene: TRBD1; J gene: TRBJ2-7; CDR3 protein: CASSLEPGTGNSKQYF; CDR3 DNA: TGCGCCAGCAGCTTGGAACCGGGGACAGGGAACTCAAAACAGTACTTC
V gene: TRBV14; clone size: -; D gene: -; J gene: TRBJ2-3; CDR3 protein: CASSQDQTGFRRDTQYF; CDR3 DNA: TGTGCCAGCAGCCAAGACCAGACAGGCTTCCGGCGAGATACGCAGTATTTT
V gene: TRBV10-3; clone size: -; D gene: -; J gene: TRBJ2-1; CDR3 protein: CAISEGSENEQFF; CDR3 DNA: TGTGCCATCAGTGAGGGTAGCGAAAATGAGCAGTTCTTC
V gene: TRBV14; clone size: -; D gene: -; J gene: TRBJ1-1; CDR3 protein: CASSQVMGRGAFF; CDR3 DNA: TGTGCCAGCAGCCAAGTGATGGGCAGGGGAGCTTTCTTT
V gene: TRBV3-1/TRBV3-2; clone size: -; D gene: -; J gene: TRBJ2-3; CDR3 protein: CASSYGPSTQYF; CDR3 DNA: TGTGCCAGCAGCTACGGGCCGAGTACGCAGTATTTT
V gene: TRBV9; clone size: -; D gene: -; J gene: TRBJ1-1; CDR3 protein: CASSPSQGILTEAFF; CDR3 DNA: TGTGCCAGCAGCCCCTCCCAGGGGATACTAACTGAAGCTTTCTTT
V gene: TRBV6-6; clone size: -; D gene: -; J gene: TRBJ2-4; CDR3 protein: CASSPEWQGKNIQYF; CDR3 DNA: TGTGCCAGCAGTCCGGAATGGCAGGGCAAAAACATTCAGTACTTC
V gene: TRBV4-1; clone size: -; D gene: -; J gene: TRBJ2-1; CDR3 protein: CASSQYRGEQFF; CDR3 DNA: TGCGCCAGCAGCCAATATAGGGGGGAGCAGTTCTTC
V gene: TRBV6-5; clone size: -; D gene: -; J gene: TRBJ1-6; CDR3 protein: CASSYSTTGSNSPLHF; CDR3 DNA: TGTGCCAGCAGTTACTCGACTACAGGGTCAAATTCACCCCTCCACTTT
V gene: TRBV30; clone size: -; D gene: TRBD2; J gene: TRBJ2-5; CDR3 protein: CACATTSGKETQYF; CDR3 DNA: TGTGCCTGCGCGACAACTAGCGGGAAAGAGACCCAGTACTTC
V gene: TRBV19; clone size: -; D gene: TRBD2; J gene: TRBJ2-3; CDR3 protein: CASSRRTSGGFTDTQYF; CDR3 DNA: TGTGCCAGTAGTAGGAGGACTAGCGGGGGTTTCACAGATACGCAGTATTTT